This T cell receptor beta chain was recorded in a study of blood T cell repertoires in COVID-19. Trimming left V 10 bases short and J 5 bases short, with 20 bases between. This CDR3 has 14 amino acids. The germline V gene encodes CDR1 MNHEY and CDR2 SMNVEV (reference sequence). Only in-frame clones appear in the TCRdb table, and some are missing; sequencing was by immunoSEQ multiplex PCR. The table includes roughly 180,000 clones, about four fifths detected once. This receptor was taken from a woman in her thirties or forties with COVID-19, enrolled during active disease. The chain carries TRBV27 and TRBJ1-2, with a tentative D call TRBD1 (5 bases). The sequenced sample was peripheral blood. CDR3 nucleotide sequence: TGTGCCACCAGAGGGGTGGGAGGAATATATGGCTACACCTTC. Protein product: CATRGVGGIYGYTF.